The 30 T cell receptor beta chains below were found in one sample sequenced in a study of shared clonotypes between healthy human individuals. Naive CD8 populations comprised CD45RO-negative cells positively selected for CCR7, excluding terminally differentiated effector memory CD45RA+ cells. Assay: immunoSEQ multiplex PCR; the TCRdb copy retains only in-frame clones and omits some. The data contain millions of clones, approximately 95% of them seen just once; the ten biggest clones take up about 1.1%. Sequencing was done on a sample of naive CD8+ T cells sorted from blood. These TCRs come from a man aged 18 to 29 in good health.

The chain combines TRBV5-6 with TRBJ1-6, with a tentative D call TRBD1 (5 bases). The CDR3 length is 14 residues. Between the trimmed V and J ends, which lost 2 bases and 5 bases, there was a span of 8 bases. CDR1 and CDR2 from the germline V gene are SGHDT and YYEEEE. CDR3 nucleotides: TGTGCCAGCAGCTTTCAGGGTAATAATTCACCCCTCCACTTT. Translating gives CASSFQGNNSPLHF.

This rearrangement joins TRBV7-8 to TRBJ1-3, with TRBD1 identical over 9 bases. The CDR3 is made up of 13 amino acids. Trimming cost V 5 bases and J 8 bases; bases outside gene matches: 4. The germline gives CDR1 SGHVS, CDR2 FQNEAQ. The CDR3 is CASSRGQGDTIYF. Written as DNA, the CDR3 is TGTGCCAGCAGCCGGGGACAGGGTGACACCATATATTTT.

The V call is TRBV27, the J call TRBJ1-4; D unclear. The germline V and J ends were trimmed by 3 bases and 7 bases, with 12 bases remaining between them. Germline V CDR1 and CDR2: MNHEY, SMNVEV (reference sequence). The CDR3 extends over 14 amino acids. In DNA, the CDR3 is TGTGCCAGCAGTTTGTGGCATCCGGGTGAAAAACTGTTTTTT. Its translation: CASSLWHPGEKLFF.

This chain uses TRBV7-6 with TRBJ1-2; D uncertain. V lost 5 bases, J lost 7 bases, and 23 bases lay in between. The CDR3 length is 16 residues. The germline V gene encodes CDR1 SGHVS and CDR2 FNYEAQ. CDR3 region: CASSPLAHTGVGGYTF. In DNA, the CDR3 is TGTGCCAGCAGCCCTCTGGCCCACACCGGCGTCGGTGGCTACACCTTC.

The rearrangement links TRBV28 to TRBJ2-3, with D unclear. The CDR3 has 16 amino acids. Trimming took 3 bases from V and 0 from J, leaving 13 bases between them. Germline V gene sequence: CDR1 MDHEN, CDR2 SYDVKM. CDR3 region: CASSFVGDTSTDTQYF. Here the CDR3 DNA reads TGTGCCAGCAGTTTTGTGGGTGACACTAGCACAGATACGCAGTATTTT.

Details on this clone: Other DNA sequences in the sample encode the same CDR3. The chain carries TRBV4-1 and TRBJ1-1; D not certain. The germline V gene encodes CDR1 MGHRA and CDR2 YSYEKL. V lost 6 bases to trimming and J lost 7 bases, with 15 bases between them. CDR3 length equals 13 residues. The chain's CDR3 is CASSEKGRDEAFF. CDR3 coding DNA: TGCGCCAGCAGTGAAAAGGGAAGGGATGAAGCTTTCTTT.

This chain joins TRBV27 and TRBJ2-3; TRBD2 matches 11 bases. The CDR3 contains 19 residues. V gave up 5 bases and J gave up 5 bases; unmatched junction bases: 18. Germline V CDR1 and CDR2: MNHEY, SMNVEV (reference sequence). DNA of the CDR3: TGTGCCAGCAGTCCTCTGGCCCCCCTAGGACTAGCGGGTGGAGATACGCAGTATTTT. It yields the protein CASSPLAPLGLAGGDTQYF.

The sample holds one count of this clone. The rearrangement joins TRBV30 to TRBJ2-7; D not certain. Germline loops: CDR1 GTSNPN, CDR2 SVGIG (reference sequence). Trimming removed 0 bases from V and 0 bases from J, with 6 bases in between. CDR3 length: 13 amino acids. CDR3 region: CAWSVALSYEQYF. The CDR3, as DNA: TGTGCCTGGAGTGTGGCCCTCTCCTACGAGCAGTACTTC.

The CDR3 nucleotides are TGTGCCAGCATGCTCCGGGAGTCCTACGAGCAGTACTTC. Its translation: CASMLRESYEQYF. The V gene is TRBV6-5, the J gene TRBJ2-7; D possibly corresponds to TRBD2 (6 bases). The germline V and J ends were trimmed by 7 bases and 1 base, with 11 bases remaining between them. This CDR3 is built from 13 residues. Germline loops: CDR1 MNHEY, CDR2 SVGAGI.

The chain joins TRBV29-1 to TRBJ2-5; D not certain. The CDR3 extends over 13 amino acids. Trimming took off 2 bases at V and 3 bases at J, with 10 bases between the two ends. Germline V CDR1 and CDR2: SQVTM, ANQGSEA. CDR3: CSVEIVGEETQYF. The CDR3 DNA sequence: TGCAGCGTTGAAATCGTGGGCGAAGAGACCCAGTACTTC.

With regard to this clone: Other nucleotide sequences from this sample produce the same CDR3. The chain joins TRBV13 to TRBJ2-7; D not certain. Germline values: CDR1 PRHDT, CDR2 FYEKMQ (reference sequence). Trimming took 5 bases from V and 6 from J, leaving 11 bases between them. CDR3 length: 12 amino acids. The CDR3, as DNA: TGTGCCAGCAGCACCTCGGGCGGCGAGCAGTACTTC. It encodes CASSTSGGEQYF.

The chain links TRBV7-8 to TRBJ2-1; 9 bases agree with TRBD2. Germline lookup yields CDR1 SGHVS and CDR2 FQNEAQ. The CDR3 is 16 amino acids. Germline trimming cut 8 bases from V and 1 base from J; bases unmatched to any gene: 9. The CDR3 protein is CASAPFAGGSYNEQFF. The CDR3 coding sequence is TGTGCCAGCGCCCCGTTCGCGGGAGGGTCCTACAATGAGCAGTTCTTC. Combining the CDR3 with reference TRBV7-8 and TRBJ2-1 gives the whole variable domain GAGVSQSPRYKVAKRGQDVALRCDPISGHVSLFWYQQALGQGPEFLTYFQNEAQLDKSGLPSDRFFAERPEGSVSTLKIQRTQQEDSAVYLCASAPFAGGSYNEQFFGPGTRLTVL.

The chain combines TRBV5-4 with TRBJ2-3; 7 nucleotides line up with TRBD2. V gave up 4 bases and J gave up 0 bases; unmatched junction bases: 14. This CDR3 has 18 residues. Looked up from germline, CDR1 is SGHNT and CDR2 is YYREEE (reference sequence). The CDR3 DNA follows: TGTGCCAGCAGCCCCGCAGGACTAGTGCAACCTAGCACAGATACGCAGTATTTT. It is translated as CASSPAGLVQPSTDTQYF.

V is TRBV5-1 and J is TRBJ2-3; 8 bases fit TRBD2. J was trimmed by 2 bases and V by 0 bases; bases with no gene match: 2. This CDR3 contains 15 residues. From germline, CDR1 is SGHRS and CDR2 YFSETQ. CDR3 sequence: CASSLGTSYTDTQYF. In DNA form, the CDR3 reads TGCGCCAGCAGCTTGGGGACTAGCTACACAGATACGCAGTATTTT.

J is TRBJ1-1 and V is TRBV5-1; TRBD1 is a possible D gene (5 bases). Trimming pared 8 bases from V and 0 bases from J, leaving 11 bases between. Germline CDR1 and CDR2: SGHRS and YFSETQ. This CDR3 is 13 amino acids long. This CDR3 is CASHQGMNTEAFF. CDR3 DNA sequence: TGCGCCAGTCACCAGGGAATGAACACTGAAGCTTTCTTT. Full variable domain (rest looked up from reference TRBV5-1 and TRBJ1-1): KAGVTQTPRYLIKTRGQQVTLSCSPISGHRSVSWYQQTPGQGLQFLFEYFSETQRNKGNFPGRFSGRQFSNSRSEMNVSTLELGDSALYLCASHQGMNTEAFFGQGTRLTVV.

V usage is TRBV7-9 and J usage is TRBJ2-1, with a possible D match to TRBD2 (5 bases). From germline, CDR1 is SEHNR and CDR2 FQNEAQ (reference sequence). V lost 3 bases to trimming and J lost 5 bases, with 17 bases between them. This CDR3 is built from 16 residues. The CDR3 DNA follows: TGTGCCAGCAGCTTCCCCCCTATGCTCGGGGACAATGAGCAGTTCTTC. The encoded protein is CASSFPPMLGDNEQFF.

The V and J genes are TRBV5-6 and TRBJ2-1; TRBD2 might be the D (6 bases). This CDR3 has 14 residues. CDR1 is SGHDT, CDR2 YYEEEE, per germline. V was pared by 5 bases and J by 2 bases, with 11 bases between. The DNA for the CDR3 is TGTGCCAGCAGTTTAGCGGCAGCCTACAATGAGCAGTTCTTC. This encodes CASSLAAAYNEQFF. Drawing the rest from reference TRBV5-6 and TRBJ2-1, the complete variable domain is DAGVTQSPTHLIKTRGQQVTLRCSPKSGHDTVSWYQQALGQGPQFIFQYYEEEERQRGNFPDRFSGHQFPNYSSELNVNALLLGDSALYLCASSLAAAYNEQFFGPGTRLTVL.

The J gene is TRBJ2-7, the V gene TRBV5-6, with a weak D call TRBD2 (6 bases). V was trimmed by 0 bases and J by 3 bases, leaving 16 bases between them. The germline V gene encodes CDR1 SGHDT and CDR2 YYEEEE. CDR3 length: 16 amino acids. CDR3 coding DNA: TGTGCCAGCAGCTTGGGGGAGGAGGCAAAGTACTACGAGCAGTACTTC. The encoded protein is CASSLGEEAKYYEQYF.

This chain links TRBV5-4 with TRBJ2-7, with a weak D call TRBD1 (6 bases). Trimming stripped 6 bases from V and 0 bases from J, with 16 bases between. The CDR3 consists of 15 residues. Germline-derived CDR1 and CDR2 are SGHNT and YYREEE (reference sequence). The CDR3 DNA follows: TGTGCCAGCACCCGGCCAGGGGAAAGCTCCTACGAGCAGTACTTC. This codes for CASTRPGESSYEQYF. Variable domain in full (rest from reference TRBV5-4 and TRBJ2-7): ETGVTQSPTHLIKTRGQQVTLRCSSQSGHNTVSWYQQALGQGPQFIFQYYREEENGRGNFPPRFSGLQFPNYSSELNVNALELDDSALYLCASTRPGESSYEQYFGPGTRLTVT.

The V gene is TRBV6-5, the J gene TRBJ1-2, with 7 nucleotides matching TRBD1. Unmatched junction bases numbered 8, after V lost 5 bases and J lost 8 bases. CDR1 is MNHEY, CDR2 SVGAGI, per germline. This CDR3 has 13 amino acids. The CDR3 bases are TGTGCCAGCAGTCCCCACGGACAGGCGGGCTACACCTTC. Protein product: CASSPHGQAGYTF.

The chain has TRBV6-5 and TRBJ1-6; D not resolved. Germline-derived CDR1 and CDR2 are MNHEY and SVGAGI. V was pared by 4 bases and J by 5 bases, with 3 bases between. The CDR3 is 12 amino acids. CDR3 loop: CASSSNNSPLHF. The DNA of the CDR3 is TGTGCCAGCAGTTCCAATAATTCACCCCTCCACTTT.

The chain employs TRBV5-8 and TRBJ2-1, with a possible D match to TRBD2 (6 bases). V was pared by 7 bases and J by 4 bases, with 15 bases between. The CDR3 runs to 14 residues. The germline CDR1 and CDR2 sequences are SGHTS and YDEGEE. The CDR3 protein is CASGRRGSYNEQFF. The CDR3 DNA reads as TGTGCCAGCGGCAGGAGGGGTTCATACAATGAGCAGTTCTTC.

This chain joins TRBV28 and TRBJ2-5, with D possibly matching TRBD2 (5 bases). Germline lookup yields CDR1 MDHEN and CDR2 SYDVKM. The CDR3 totals 15 residues. The ends were cut back, 7 bases at V and 5 bases at J, with 20 bases in the middle. Written as DNA, the CDR3 is TGTGCCAGCATTCCGGGATTTCCTACGGGGGAGACCCAGTACTTC. It is translated as CASIPGFPTGETQYF.

The chain joins TRBV6-6 to TRBJ2-1; no firm D call. Trimming shortened V by 6 bases and J by 3 bases, and 15 bases separated the two germline ends. Germline V gives CDR1 MNHNY, CDR2 SVGAGI (reference sequence). This CDR3 has 15 residues. This chain's CDR3 is CASRTSLLGYNEQFF. For the CDR3, the DNA is TGTGCCAGCAGGACCAGTTTACTGGGCTACAATGAGCAGTTCTTC.

V and J are TRBV30 and TRBJ1-6; no definite D call. V lost 5 bases and J lost 10, with 12 bases in between. The CDR3 consists of 12 residues. Germline V gives CDR1 GTSNPN, CDR2 SVGIG (reference sequence). This CDR3 is CAWDYGRSPLHF. DNA of the CDR3: TGTGCCTGGGACTACGGGCGGTCACCCCTCCACTTT.

V is TRBV9 and J is TRBJ1-1; possibly TRBD1 for D (5 bases). V shed 0 bases and J shed 3 bases, with 18 bases lying between them. The CDR3 length is 17 residues. The germline V gene has CDR1 SGDLS and CDR2 YYNGEE. The CDR3: CASSVVKGRTADTEAFF. Written as DNA, the CDR3 is TGTGCCAGCAGCGTAGTGAAGGGGAGGACTGCGGACACTGAAGCTTTCTTT.

This clone was observed once. V gene TRBV10-1 combines with J gene TRBJ2-1, with D uncertain. Germline values: CDR1 WNHNN, CDR2 SYGVQD (reference sequence). Trimming took off 0 bases at V and 10 bases at J, with 10 bases between the two ends. The CDR3 covers 13 residues. CDR3 bases: TGCGCCAGCAGTGAGTCGATGGGGATGGAGCAGTTCTTC. Its protein product is CASSESMGMEQFF.

Concerning this clone: At one of its ends the junction is not consistent with the germline gene, which may arise from a read error. The rearrangement uses TRBV9 and TRBJ1-1, with 11 positions matching TRBD1. The CDR3 covers 16 residues. Germline assignment: CDR1 SGDLS and CDR2 YYNGEE. In nucleotides, the CDR3 is TGTACCAGCAGCGCCCGGACAGGGGGCCTGAACACTGAAGCTTTCTTT. Encoded protein: CTSSARTGGLNTEAFF.

This clone came up once. This sample also contains other DNA sequences that code for the same CDR3. CDR3 in amino acids: CASSVAGIAGSTDTQYF. CDR3 DNA: TGTGCCAGCAGCGTAGCTGGAATAGCGGGGAGCACAGATACGCAGTATTTT. V usage is TRBV9 and J usage is TRBJ2-3; TRBD2 matches 8 bases. CDR3 length equals 17 residues. The V segment lost 0 bases and the J segment 0 bases; nucleotides outside the gene matches: 6. The germline CDR1 and CDR2 sequences are SGDLS and YYNGEE.

The chain has TRBV7-8 and TRBJ2-3, with D unclear. Germline assignment: CDR1 SGHVS and CDR2 FQNEAQ. The CDR3 runs 16 residues. Trimming took off 5 bases at V and 5 bases at J, with 20 bases between the two ends. In DNA form, the CDR3 reads TGTGCCAGCAGCAAGATCATCGAAGGCTATCTAGATACGCAGTATTTT. Translating gives CASSKIIEGYLDTQYF. Supplemented by reference TRBV7-8 and TRBJ2-3, the full variable domain reads GAGVSQSPRYKVAKRGQDVALRCDPISGHVSLFWYQQALGQGPEFLTYFQNEAQLDKSGLPSDRFFAERPEGSVSTLKIQRTQQEDSAVYLCASSKIIEGYLDTQYFGPGTRLTVL.